A single sample gave rise to the 29 T cell receptor beta chains below, sequenced in a study of beta chain features in type 1 diabetes (dated by TCRdb to about 2018). Results and caveats for the whole study, not just this receptor: A moderate but significant shortening of TCRB CDR3 length was observed in type 1 diabetes patients in all four CD4+ subsets.

The library was made by the immunoSEQ multiplex PCR assay. The High Capacity cDNA Reverse Transcription Kit was used to reverse transcribe all of the isolated RNA, meaning that expressed TCRB transcripts were what got sequenced. In its TCRdb copy, this immuneACCESS table keeps in-frame sequences only and misses some clones. Where compared with another copy, unresolved V genes explain less than half of these, and the others have no known cause. For this sample there are 500,000 to 850,000 clones; over 11% appear just once. Of the sample, approximately 0.042% falls within the top ten clones. Antigens of these TCRs are unknown. Sequenced: naive CD4+ T cells from blood. Per the publication, the cell subset or site label means: true naive CD4+ T cells. All receptors come from a man aged 18 to 30 with type 1 diabetes.

This clone was observed a few times. CDR3 DNA sequence: TGTGCCACCAGCGCGCGGATGAACACCGGGGAGCTGTTTTTT. Amino acid sequence: CATSARMNTGELFF. This chain joins TRBV15 and TRBJ2-2; no firm D call. Germline V gene data show CDR1 as LNHNV and CDR2 as YYDKDF (reference sequence). The CDR3 length is 14 residues. Deletions cut 5 bases from V and 1 base from J, with 8 bases between.

As for this clone: Relative to the germline gene, one junction end is altered; a read error may explain this. The V gene is TRBV4-2, the J gene TRBJ2-1; D not certain. The CDR3 has 14 residues. Germline assignment: CDR1 LGHNA and CDR2 YNFKEQ. The CDR3 loop reads CASSQDLTRKEQFF. The CDR3 bases are TGTGCCAGTAGCCAAGATTTGACGCGAAAGGAGCAGTTCTTC.

V gene TRBV28 combines with J gene TRBJ2-2; D is ambiguous. V was trimmed by 4 bases and J by 6 bases, leaving 6 bases between them. The CDR3 extends over 12 amino acids. Germline loops: CDR1 MDHEN, CDR2 SYDVKM. The CDR3 spells CASSSPPGELFF. CDR3 in DNA: TGTGCCAGCAGTTCTCCCCCCGGGGAGCTGTTTTTT.

V usage is TRBV5-6 and J usage is TRBJ1-6; D call uncertain. Trimming took 1 base from V and 14 from J, leaving 10 bases between them. The length of the CDR3 is 12 residues. CDR1 SGHDT and CDR2 YYEEEE come from the germline V gene. The CDR3 nucleotides are TGTGCCAGCAGCTTGAGGTCGGGCTCCCTCCACTTT. Residues: CASSLRSGSLHF.

This clone was detected only a few times. The chain joins TRBV9 to TRBJ2-5; 7 nucleotides agree with TRBD2. V shed 0 bases, J shed 2 bases, and the junction held 7 bases outside the gene matches. The germline V gene encodes CDR1 SGDLS and CDR2 YYNGEE. The CDR3 covers 16 residues. CDR3 DNA sequence: TGTGCCAGCAGCGTAGCAGCGGGAAGAGGTCAAGAGACCCAGTACTTC. This gives the protein CASSVAAGRGQETQYF.

The chain has TRBV29-1 and TRBJ2-7; D possibly corresponds to TRBD2 (5 bases). V lost 1 base to trimming and J lost 2 bases, with 9 bases between them. This CDR3 has 13 amino acids. Germline values: CDR1 SQVTM, CDR2 ANQGSEA. The CDR3 coding sequence is TGCAGCGTTGAAGGGAGAGCGGCCTACGAGCAGTACTTC. Encoded protein: CSVEGRAAYEQYF.

This clone showed up just a few times. The rearrangement uses TRBV28 and TRBJ2-7, with 8 positions matching TRBD2. V shed 4 bases and J 1 base; nucleotides not matched to a gene: 6. Looked up from germline, CDR1 is MDHEN and CDR2 is SYDVKM. This CDR3 is 15 amino acids long. Here the CDR3 reads CASSYSSGPSYEQYF. As DNA, the CDR3 is TGTGCCAGCAGTTACTCTAGCGGGCCATCCTACGAGCAGTACTTC.

This clone was seen more than once but under ten times. The chain links TRBV5-4 to TRBJ1-6; D ambiguous. The CDR3 has 15 amino acids. Germline V lookup: CDR1 SGHNT, CDR2 YYREEE (reference sequence). Between the trimmed V and J ends, which lost 4 bases and 3 bases, there was a span of 11 bases. The CDR3 DNA follows: TGTGCCAGCAGCCCCGGACGGATCTATAATTCACCCCTCCACTTT. It specifies CASSPGRIYNSPLHF.

This clone has more than one count but fewer than ten. The chain recombines TRBV29-1 with TRBJ2-1, with 13 bases that match TRBD2. The CDR3 sequence is 14 residues long. Germline lookup yields CDR1 SQVTM and CDR2 ANQGSEA. The V segment lost 3 bases and the J segment 9 bases; nucleotides outside the gene matches: 5. DNA for the CDR3: TGCAGCGTTGAGACTAGCGGGAGGAGGGCTGAGCAGTTCTTC. Encoded protein: CSVETSGRRAEQFF.

In this sample, this clone turned up a few times. This chain connects TRBV4-1 to TRBJ2-6, with D hard to call. Germline values: CDR1 MGHRA, CDR2 YSYEKL. This CDR3 region has 14 residues. V lost 4 bases, J lost 4 bases, and 8 bases lay in between. For the CDR3, the DNA is TGCGCCAGCAGCCCCGGTTCCGGGGCCAACGTCCTGACTTTC. Protein: CASSPGSGANVLTF.

This clone occurred a few times. In DNA, the CDR3 is TGTGCCAGTAGTATAGAGGGACACCTGTCCTACGAGCAGTACTTC. Amino acids: CASSIEGHLSYEQYF. The chain employs TRBV19 and TRBJ2-7; perhaps TRBD1 as D (6 bases). Germline lookup yields CDR1 LNHDA and CDR2 SQIVND (reference sequence). V was shortened by 0 bases and J by 1 base, with 10 bases between the two germline ends. The CDR3 contains 15 residues.

V usage is TRBV19 and J usage is TRBJ1-1; D ambiguous. CDR3 length: 10 residues. Per the germline V gene, CDR1 is LNHDA and CDR2 is SQIVND (reference sequence). V lost 8 bases to trimming and J lost 1 base, with 2 bases between them. The CDR3, as DNA: TGTGCCAGTCAGAACACTGAAGCTTTCTTT. It specifies CASQNTEAFF.

This clone was found a few times. The chain couples TRBV19 to TRBJ2-1; TRBD1 aligns across 12 bases. CDR1 LNHDA and CDR2 SQIVND come from the germline V gene (reference sequence). The CDR3 extends over 14 amino acids. Trimming took 5 bases from V and 9 from J; bases not matched to a gene: 5. DNA for the CDR3: TGTGCCAGTAGTTGGGACAGGGGGCAGAGTGAGCAGTTCTTC. This codes for CASSWDRGQSEQFF. Looking up the rest from reference TRBV19 and TRBJ2-1 gives the full variable domain: DGGITQSPKYLFRKEGQNVTLSCEQNLNHDAMYWYRQDPGQGLRLIYYSQIVNDFQKGDIAEGYSVSREKKESFPLTVTSAQKNPTAFYLCASSWDRGQSEQFFGPGTRLTVL.

The chain recombines TRBV28 with TRBJ1-2; no clear D gene. This CDR3 is 13 amino acids long. V was shortened by 3 bases and J by 4 bases, with 9 bases between the two germline ends. Per germline, CDR1 MDHEN and CDR2 SYDVKM. The CDR3 sequence is CASSFGTSYGYTF. CDR3 DNA sequence: TGTGCCAGCAGTTTCGGCACTTCCTATGGCTACACCTTC.

This rearrangement joins TRBV7-2 to TRBJ1-1; 7 positions agree with TRBD1. The germline V gene has CDR1 SGHTA and CDR2 FQGNSA. The CDR3 length is 14 residues. V gave up 5 bases and J gave up 3 bases; unmatched junction bases: 6. The CDR3 sequence: CASSAYTGDTEAFF. The CDR3 DNA is TGTGCCAGCAGCGCATATACAGGGGACACTGAAGCTTTCTTT.

This clone has only a few counts. This chain uses TRBV16 with TRBJ1-2; 7 bases line up with TRBD1. The CDR3 spans 13 residues. V shed 6 bases, J shed 2 bases, and the junction held 3 bases outside the gene matches. Germline V gene lookup returns CDR1 KGHSY and CDR2 FQNENV. The CDR3 region has the DNA TGTGCCAGCAGTGAACAGGGGAACTATGGCTACACCTTC. Its protein is CASSEQGNYGYTF.

CDR3 loop: CASSEWGDETQYF. The CDR3 DNA follows: TGTGCCAGCAGTGAATGGGGGGACGAGACCCAGTACTTC. This chain joins TRBV2 and TRBJ2-5; TRBD2 might be the D (6 bases). V was cut by 2 bases and J by 5 bases, with 9 bases left in between. Germline loops: CDR1 SNHLY, CDR2 FYNNEI. CDR3 length equals 13 residues. The complete variable domain, with remaining parts taken from reference TRBV2 and TRBJ2-5, reads EPEVTQTPSHQVTQMGQEVILRCVPISNHLYFYWYRQILGQKVEFLVSFYNNEISEKSEIFDDQFSVERPDGSNFTLKIRSTKLEDSAMYFCASSEWGDETQYFGPGTRLLVL.

This clone was seen a handful of times. The chain links TRBV4-2 to TRBJ1-1; no firm D call. CDR1 and CDR2 from the germline V gene are LGHNA and YNFKEQ. The V end lost 0 bases, the J end lost 5 bases, and 10 bases lay between the germline ends. The CDR3 sequence is 14 residues long. In DNA, the CDR3 is TGTGCCAGCAGCCAAGATCTCGGGCGGACTGAAGCTTTCTTT. This sequence encodes CASSQDLGRTEAFF.

This clone occurred a few times. This chain links TRBV25-1 with TRBJ1-2, with 8 bases aligning to TRBD1. The germline V gene encodes CDR1 MGHDK and CDR2 SYGVNS. The CDR3 contains 16 residues. V dropped 1 base and J dropped 3; count of bases not matched to a gene: 7. CDR3 DNA: TGTGCCAGCAGTGAATTTTCAGGGGGCGAGGACTATGGCTACACCTTC. Protein: CASSEFSGGEDYGYTF.

The sample holds a few counts of this clone. The chain has TRBV25-1 and TRBJ2-3; D possibly corresponds to TRBD2 (6 bases). V was cut by 4 bases and J by 2 bases, with 13 bases left in between. The CDR3 covers 15 residues. Germline lookup yields CDR1 MGHDK and CDR2 SYGVNS. Here the CDR3 DNA reads TGTGCCAGCAGTGGGTGGCGGGGTGACACAGATACGCAGTATTTT. Encoded protein: CASSGWRGDTDTQYF. Together with reference TRBV25-1 and TRBJ2-3, the CDR3 gives the full variable domain: EADIYQTPRYLVIGTGKKITLECSQTMGHDKMYWYQQDPGMELHLIHYSYGVNSTEKGDLSSESTVSRIRTEHFPLTLESARPSHTSQYLCASSGWRGDTDTQYFGPGTRLTVL.

This clone came up a few times. The rearrangement joins TRBV20-1 to TRBJ1-2; a possible D gene is TRBD1 (6 bases). The CDR3 totals 11 residues. V was cut by 5 bases and J by 5 bases, with 9 bases left in between. Germline lookup yields CDR1 DFQATT and CDR2 SNEGSKA (reference sequence). CDR3 loop: CSAYTGYGYTF. Here the CDR3 DNA reads TGCAGTGCTTATACAGGGTATGGCTACACCTTC.

This clone appeared a few times. CDR3 in DNA: TGCGCCAGCTGGGTCACAGATACGCAGTATTTT. This gives the protein CASWVTDTQYF. This rearrangement joins TRBV5-1 to TRBJ2-3; D is unclear. Trimming removed 7 bases from V and 2 bases from J, with 5 bases in between. Looked up from germline, CDR1 is SGHRS and CDR2 is YFSETQ. CDR3 length equals 11 residues.

The table lists this clone with a few counts. The V call is TRBV30, the J call TRBJ2-1, with TRBD2 matching 14 bases. V lost 3 bases, J lost 9 bases, and 16 bases stayed unmatched. The CDR3 extends over 18 amino acids. Germline V lookup: CDR1 GTSNPN, CDR2 SVGIG (reference sequence). The DNA of the CDR3 is TGTGCCTGGAGAACCCTCGGGACTAGCGGGAGTAGGATCGGTGAGCAGTTCTTC. It specifies CAWRTLGTSGSRIGEQFF. Together with reference TRBV30 and TRBJ2-1, the CDR3 gives the full variable domain: SQTIHQWPATLVQPVGSPLSLECTVEGTSNPNLYWYRQAAGRGLQLLFYSVGIGQISSEVPQNLSASRPQDRQFILSSKKLLLSDSGFYLCAWRTLGTSGSRIGEQFFGPGTRLTVL.

This clone has more than one count but fewer than ten. This chain uses TRBV9 with TRBJ1-4; unclear D gene. CDR3 length: 13 residues. V lost 2 bases and J lost 0, with 2 bases in between. CDR1 is SGDLS and CDR2 is YYNGEE in the germline V gene. The DNA of the CDR3 is TGTGCCAGCAGCGTTTCAACTAATGAAAAACTGTTTTTT. Amino acids: CASSVSTNEKLFF.

In this sample, this clone turned up a few times. The chain's CDR3 is CASSFGTGLDQPQHF. Here the CDR3 DNA reads TGTGCCAGTAGTTTTGGGACAGGGCTTGATCAGCCCCAGCATTTT. J is TRBJ1-5 and V is TRBV19; 9 nucleotides line up with TRBD1. The CDR3 runs 15 residues. The trim removed 5 bases at V and 5 bases at J, leaving 7 bases unmatched. Germline CDR1 and CDR2: LNHDA and SQIVND (reference sequence).

Only a few counts were recorded for this clone. The chain links TRBV5-1 to TRBJ2-1, with D possibly being TRBD1 or TRBD2 (5 bases each). Germline values: CDR1 SGHRS, CDR2 YFSETQ. V lost 3 bases to trimming and J lost 0 bases, with 16 bases between them. CDR3 length: 17 residues. CDR3 in DNA: TGCGCCAGCAGCTCCCATTCCGGGACGTCCTCCTACAATGAGCAGTTCTTC. It translates to CASSSHSGTSSYNEQFF.

This clone was seen more than once but under ten times. J is TRBJ2-7 and V is TRBV7-6; TRBD2 might be the D (5 bases). The V end was cut by 5 bases, the J end by 6 bases, with 14 bases between. This CDR3 is 13 amino acids long. Germline-derived CDR1 and CDR2 are SGHVS and FNYEAQ. The CDR3 is CASSPPGRSEQYF. CDR3 in DNA: TGTGCCAGCAGCCCCCCGGGGAGAAGCGAGCAGTACTTC.

This clone was counted a few times. The genes are TRBV19 and TRBJ2-6; D gene uncertain. The germline V and J ends were trimmed by 3 bases and 4 bases, with 4 bases remaining between them. The germline V gene encodes CDR1 LNHDA and CDR2 SQIVND (reference sequence). This CDR3 has 13 residues. Here the CDR3 DNA reads TGTGCCAGTAGTATGATCGGGGCCAACGTCCTGACTTTC. Its translation is CASSMIGANVLTF.

This chain connects TRBV7-2 to TRBJ1-2; D unclear. Germline lookup yields CDR1 SGHTA and CDR2 FQGNSA. This CDR3 contains 14 residues. Between the trimmed V and J ends, which lost 5 bases and 6 bases, there was a span of 16 bases. CDR3 in DNA: TGTGCCAGCAGCCCGTGGATGGCAGGCGATGGCTACACCTTC. Translating it yields CASSPWMAGDGYTF.